A single sample gave rise to the 13 T cell receptor beta chains below, sequenced in a study of metastatic and nonmetastatic thyroid tumors. TCRdb reprocessed the PCR reads via MiXCR. The sample consists of under 20,000 clones, 3.5% to 4.5% of them appearing once. Patients underwent thyroid surgery, and none had received any treatment before it. Material: tumor tissue. These receptors were collected from a female donor with papillary thyroid cancer or a benign thyroid nodule (not recorded which). Some clones in this sample may be carry-over from other donors' samples.

This sequence joins TRBV5-1 and TRBJ2-7; TRBD1 aligns across 7 bases. CDR3 size: 14 residues. The V and J ends lost 4 bases and 4 bases, in that order; junction bases with no gene match: 8. The germline gives CDR1 SGHRS, CDR2 YFSETQ. Here the CDR3 reads CASSREQGSYEQYF. The DNA for the CDR3 is TGCGCCAGCAGCCGGGAACAGGGGTCGTACGAGCAGTACTTC. The complete variable domain, with remaining parts taken from reference TRBV5-1 and TRBJ2-7, reads KAGVTQTPRYLIKTRGQQVTLSCSPISGHRSVSWYQQTPGQGLQFLFEYFSETQRNKGNFPGRFSGRQFSNSRSEMNVSTLELGDSALYLCASSREQGSYEQYFGPGTRLTVT.

V gene TRBV7-8 combines with J gene TRBJ2-3, with a weak D call TRBD2 (5 bases). Germline-derived CDR1 and CDR2 are SGHVS and FQNEAQ. V was clipped by 4 bases and J by 7 bases, with 18 bases between them. This CDR3 region has 15 residues. CDR3 bases: TGTGCCAGCAGCTCTCCCGGACTGCTCAGGCATACGCAGTATTTT. Translated: CASSSPGLLRHTQYF. Complete variable domain (other parts from reference TRBV7-8 and TRBJ2-3): GAGVSQSPRYKVAKRGQDVALRCDPISGHVSLFWYQQALGQGPEFLTYFQNEAQLDKSGLPSDRFFAERPEGSVSTLKIQRTQQEDSAVYLCASSSPGLLRHTQYFGPGTRLTVL.

The V gene is TRBV2, the J gene TRBJ1-5, with D maybe TRBD1 (6 bases). Germline lookup yields CDR1 SNHLY and CDR2 FYNNEI. This CDR3 spans 15 amino acids. The V end lost 3 bases, the J end lost 4 bases, and 13 bases lay between the germline ends. CDR3 loop: CASSDVERGNQPQHF. CDR3 nucleotide sequence: TGTGCCAGCAGTGATGTCGAAAGGGGGAATCAGCCCCAGCATTTT.

Concerning this clone: The junction does not match germline at one end; this may be a read error. The chain is built from TRBV2 and TRBJ2-3; 7 bases map to TRBD2. The CDR3 extends over 15 amino acids. The germline CDR1 and CDR2 sequences are SNHLY and FYNNEI. The CDR3 region has the DNA TGTGCCAGCAGTGCCCTATCGGGAGGCACAGATACTCAGTATTTT. It specifies CASSALSGGTDTQYF.

DNA of the CDR3: TGTGCCAGCAGTGAACAGGGGATGGGAAACACCATATATTTT. Amino acid sequence: CASSEQGMGNTIYF. The rearrangement links TRBV12-3 or TRBV12-4 to TRBJ1-3, with 7 bases lining up with TRBD1. V lost 5 bases, J lost 4 bases, and 5 bases stayed unmatched. The CDR3 consists of 14 residues.

This clone came up a few times. This rearrangement joins TRBV24-1 to TRBJ2-7; possible D gene TRBD2, 6 bases. This CDR3 spans 12 amino acids. V lost 7 bases, J lost 3 bases, and 9 bases lay in between. Germline CDR1 reads KGHDR; CDR2 reads SFDVKD. The CDR3, as DNA: TGTGCCACCAGCTCCGGGAGCTACGAGCAGTACTTC. It translates to CATSSGSYEQYF.

The V call is TRBV27, the J call TRBJ2-7, with 12 bases that match TRBD2. CDR1 MNHEY and CDR2 SMNVEV come from the germline V gene (reference sequence). The CDR3 covers 15 residues. Unmatched junction bases numbered 5, after V lost 5 bases and J lost 3 bases. The CDR3 DNA sequence: TGTGCCAGCAGTCGCGGACTAGCGGGGTTCTACGAGCAGTACTTC. Residues: CASSRGLAGFYEQYF.

Only a few counts were recorded for this clone. This chain uses TRBV6-2 or TRBV6-3 with TRBJ2-2; perhaps TRBD2 as D (5 bases). This CDR3 region has 16 residues. Germline V gene lookup returns CDR1 MNHEY and CDR2 SVGEGT. Trimming removed 5 bases from V and 0 bases from J, with 13 bases in between. CDR3 sequence (DNA): TGTGCCAGCAGTATCCAATCGGGAACGAACACCGGGGAGCTGTTTTTT. Its protein product is CASSIQSGTNTGELFF.

This clone was recorded a few times. This sequence joins TRBV6-4 and TRBJ2-7; 8 bases line up with TRBD2. Per germline, CDR1 MRHNA and CDR2 SNTAGT. The trim removed 5 bases at V and 5 bases at J, leaving 8 bases unmatched. The CDR3 loop spans 14 amino acids. This CDR3 reads CASSSSGSDDEQYF. Written as DNA, the CDR3 is TGTGCCAGCAGTTCAAGCGGGAGTGACGACGAGCAGTACTTC.

This sequence joins TRBV6-5 and TRBJ2-6; the D is unclear. This CDR3 comprises 15 residues. The ends were cut back, 2 bases at V and 0 bases at J, with 5 bases in the middle. CDR1 is MNHEY, CDR2 SVGAGI, per germline. This CDR3 is CASSYGISGANVLTF. DNA of the CDR3: TGTGCCAGCAGTTACGGCATCTCTGGGGCCAACGTCCTGACTTTC.

V usage is TRBV28 and J usage is TRBJ2-2; D ambiguous. This CDR3 comprises 14 residues. Germline V lookup: CDR1 MDHEN, CDR2 SYDVKM. The ends were cut back, 6 bases at V and 5 bases at J, with 13 bases in the middle. In nucleotides, the CDR3 is TGTGCCAGCAGCCACTTGGGTAGGACCGGGGAGCTGTTTTTT. It is translated as CASSHLGRTGELFF.

Here the CDR3 DNA reads TGTGCCAGCAGAGCACTATTTGGAAACACCATATATTTT. Amino acids: CASRALFGNTIYF. The rearrangement links TRBV12-3 or TRBV12-4 to TRBJ1-3, with unresolved D. The CDR3 is 13 amino acids. V lost 6 bases and J lost 3, with 9 bases in between.

The chain combines TRBV19 with TRBJ1-5; maybe TRBD1 (5 bases). CDR1 LNHDA and CDR2 SQIVND come from the germline V gene (reference sequence). The germline V and J ends were trimmed by 3 bases and 1 base, with 7 bases remaining between them. CDR3 size: 14 residues. Here the CDR3 reads CASSMGRSNQPQHF. The CDR3 region has the DNA TGTGCCAGTAGTATGGGACGGAGCAATCAGCCCCAGCATTTT.